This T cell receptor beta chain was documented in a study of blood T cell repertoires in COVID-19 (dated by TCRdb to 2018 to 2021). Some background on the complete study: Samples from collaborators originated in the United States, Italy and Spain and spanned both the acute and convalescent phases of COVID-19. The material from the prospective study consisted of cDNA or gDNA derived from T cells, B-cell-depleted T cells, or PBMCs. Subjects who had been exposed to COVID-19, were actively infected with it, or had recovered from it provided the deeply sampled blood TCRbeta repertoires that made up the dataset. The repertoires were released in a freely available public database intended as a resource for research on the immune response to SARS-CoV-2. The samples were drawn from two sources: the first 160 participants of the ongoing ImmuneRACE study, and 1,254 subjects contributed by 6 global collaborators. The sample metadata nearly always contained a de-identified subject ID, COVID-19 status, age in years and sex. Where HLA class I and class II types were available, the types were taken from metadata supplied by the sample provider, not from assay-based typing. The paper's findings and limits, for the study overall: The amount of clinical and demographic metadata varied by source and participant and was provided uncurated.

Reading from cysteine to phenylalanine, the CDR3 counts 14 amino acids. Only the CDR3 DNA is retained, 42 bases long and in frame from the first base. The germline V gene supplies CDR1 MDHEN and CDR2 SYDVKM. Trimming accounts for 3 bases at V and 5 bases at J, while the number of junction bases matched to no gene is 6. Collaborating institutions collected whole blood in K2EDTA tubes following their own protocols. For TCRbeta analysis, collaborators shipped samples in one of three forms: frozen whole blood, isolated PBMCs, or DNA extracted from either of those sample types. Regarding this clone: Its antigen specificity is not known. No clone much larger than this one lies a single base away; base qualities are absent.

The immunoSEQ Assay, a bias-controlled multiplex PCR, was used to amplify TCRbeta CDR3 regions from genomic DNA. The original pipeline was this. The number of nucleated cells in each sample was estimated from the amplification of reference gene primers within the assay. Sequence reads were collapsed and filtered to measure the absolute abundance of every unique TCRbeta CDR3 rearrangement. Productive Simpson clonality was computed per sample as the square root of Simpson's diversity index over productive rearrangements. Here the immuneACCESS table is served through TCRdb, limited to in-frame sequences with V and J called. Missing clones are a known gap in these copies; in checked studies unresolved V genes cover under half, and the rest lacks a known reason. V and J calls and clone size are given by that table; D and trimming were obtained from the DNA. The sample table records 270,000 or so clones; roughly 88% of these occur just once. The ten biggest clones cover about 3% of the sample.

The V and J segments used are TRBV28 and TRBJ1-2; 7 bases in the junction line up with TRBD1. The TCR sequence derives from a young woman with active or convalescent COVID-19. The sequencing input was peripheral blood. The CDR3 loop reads CASSFRGRIYGYTF. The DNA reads TGTGCCAGCAGTTTTAGGGGGCGTATATATGGCTACACCTTC.